This T cell receptor beta chain was sequenced during a study of cytomegalovirus exposure and HLA in healthy donors. V lost 1 base and J lost 8, with 6 bases in between. The CDR3 totals 12 residues. CDR1 and CDR2 (germline): SEHNR, FQNEAQ (reference sequence). PCR amplification relied on 60 Vbeta primers (plus 13 Jbeta primers). Method: immunoSEQ multiplex PCR; TCRdb's copy keeps in-frame clones and lacks some. The sample has about 150,000 clones, 65% to 85% seen once. The gene calls are TRBV7-9 and TRBJ1-5; D is unresolved. Sequenced material: PBMCs. The clonotype comes from a middle-aged woman in good health and CMV-seropositive. The CDR3, as DNA: TGTGCCAGCAGCTTAGGAGGGAAGCCCCAGCATTTT. Its protein product is CASSLGGKPQHF.